The 29 T cell receptor beta chains presented below share a single source sample, sequenced in a study of blood T cell repertoires in COVID-19. TCRdb's copy holds only in-frame clones and misses some; the assay was immunoSEQ multiplex PCR. The repertoire consists of about 73,000 clones, with roughly 88% occurring once and the leading ten covering over 2%. Sequences were obtained from peripheral blood. The receptor source for this set is a man older than 75 with active or convalescent COVID-19.

This clone was seen once. The chain carries TRBV5-1 and TRBJ2-5; 7 nucleotides line up with TRBD1. In germline, CDR1 is SGHRS, CDR2 YFSETQ. The CDR3 has 13 residues. Trimming took 7 bases from V and 1 from J; bases not matched to a gene: 4. Here the CDR3 reads CASRRDSQETQYF. CDR3 bases: TGCGCCAGCCGCCGGGACAGCCAAGAGACCCAGTACTTC.

This chain connects TRBV3-1 (or the pseudogene TRBV3-2) to TRBJ2-1; 14 bases map to TRBD2. CDR3 size: 19 residues. CDR1 LGHDT and CDR2 YNNKEL come from the germline V gene (reference sequence). With 4 bases clipped from V and 0 bases from J, the junction kept 8 bases outside the gene matches. As DNA, the CDR3 is TGTGCCAGCAGCCCAAGACTAGCGGGAGGGCCAAGCTCCTACAATGAGCAGTTCTTC. It encodes CASSPRLAGGPSSYNEQFF.

The chain joins TRBV6-6 to TRBJ2-1; 15 bases align to TRBD2. CDR1 is MNHNY, CDR2 SVGAGI, per germline (reference sequence). V was clipped by 5 bases and J by 6 bases; unmatched bases: 5. CDR3 length equals 16 residues. The CDR3 sequence: CASSGLAGGPGNEQFF. The DNA of the CDR3 is TGTGCCAGCAGTGGACTAGCGGGAGGGCCTGGCAATGAGCAGTTCTTC.

This clone was seen only a few times. This rearrangement joins TRBV6-2 or TRBV6-3 to TRBJ2-2, with D possibly TRBD2 on 6 matching bases. The germline V gene encodes CDR1 MNHEY and CDR2 SVGEGT. V was trimmed by 0 bases and J by 4 bases, leaving 18 bases between them. The CDR3 has 18 amino acids. The CDR3 DNA reads as TGTGCCAGCAGTTACTCGATTTGGCCGGGAGTCAGCACCGGGGAGCTGTTTTTT. Translating it yields CASSYSIWPGVSTGELFF.

This chain links TRBV7-8 with TRBJ2-7; TRBD2 agrees at 12 bases. Germline lookup yields CDR1 SGHVS and CDR2 FQNEAQ. After removal of 5 bases from V and 6 bases from J, the junction contained 8 bases not matched to a gene. The CDR3 is 15 residues long. The CDR3 DNA sequence: TGTGCCAGCAGCCTAAGGACTAGCGGGAAGCTCGAGCAGTACTTC. Its translation: CASSLRTSGKLEQYF.

The J gene is TRBJ1-2, the V gene TRBV5-1; TRBD1 aligns across 8 bases. CDR3 size: 15 residues. J was trimmed by 0 bases and V by 3 bases; bases with no gene match: 4. From germline, CDR1 is SGHRS and CDR2 YFSETQ. The CDR3 DNA reads as TGCGCCAGCAGCTCGACAGGGGTCTCTAACTATGGCTACACCTTC. Amino acids: CASSSTGVSNYGYTF.

The J gene is TRBJ2-4, the V gene TRBV5-6; 10 bases match TRBD1. The CDR3 covers 14 residues. Germline assignment: CDR1 SGHDT and CDR2 YYEEEE. J gave up 8 bases and V 4 bases, and 6 bases lay outside the gene matches. The CDR3 sequence is CASSRGTGVDIQYF. CDR3 sequence (DNA): TGTGCCAGCAGCCGCGGGACAGGGGTGGACATTCAGTACTTC. Variable domain in full (rest from reference TRBV5-6 and TRBJ2-4): DAGVTQSPTHLIKTRGQQVTLRCSPKSGHDTVSWYQQALGQGPQFIFQYYEEEERQRGNFPDRFSGHQFPNYSSELNVNALLLGDSALYLCASSRGTGVDIQYFGAGTRLSVL.

V is TRBV19 and J is TRBJ1-6; D gene ambiguous. Germline V gives CDR1 LNHDA, CDR2 SQIVND (reference sequence). V was pared by 1 base and J by 7 bases, with 8 bases between. CDR3 length: 14 amino acids. The CDR3 bases are TGTGCCAGTAGTATAGTCGGCAGGAATTCACCCCTCCACTTT. It yields the protein CASSIVGRNSPLHF.

The V call is TRBV5-8, the J call TRBJ2-2; 9 bases are shared with TRBD2. The V segment lost 4 bases and the J segment 4 bases; nucleotides outside the gene matches: 11. This CDR3 has 17 residues. The germline V gene encodes CDR1 SGHTS and CDR2 YDEGEE. For the CDR3, the DNA is TGTGCCAGCAGCCGGCTGGCGGGGGGGCCACTCACCGGGGAGCTGTTTTTT. It encodes CASSRLAGGPLTGELFF.

The V and J genes are TRBV13 and TRBJ1-4; the match to TRBD1 covers 10 bases. Per the germline V gene, CDR1 is PRHDT and CDR2 is FYEKMQ (reference sequence). The CDR3 is 15 amino acids. V lost 0 bases to trimming and J lost 8 bases; unmatched junction nucleotides: 3. DNA of the CDR3: TGTGCCAGCAGCTTAGGGACAGGGGGCAACGAAAAACTGTTTTTT. Its translation is CASSLGTGGNEKLFF.

The CDR3 bases are TGTGCCAGTACCCGGGACATCAACACCGGGGAGCTGTTTTTT. Its translation is CASTRDINTGELFF. This rearrangement joins TRBV19 to TRBJ2-2, with D possibly TRBD1 on 6 matching bases. Germline CDR1 is LNHDA and CDR2 is SQIVND (reference sequence). Trimming cost V 7 bases and J 2 bases, with 11 bases left between them. CDR3 length: 14 amino acids.

The rearrangement uses TRBV19 and TRBJ1-1, with D possibly matching TRBD1 (5 bases). The CDR3 contains 11 residues. Germline V CDR1 and CDR2: LNHDA, SQIVND (reference sequence). Trimming shortened V by 5 bases and J by 8 bases, and 9 bases separated the two germline ends. CDR3 amino acids: CASSSRQEAFF. In DNA form, the CDR3 reads TGTGCCAGTAGTTCGAGACAGGAAGCTTTCTTT.

The J gene is TRBJ1-1, the V gene TRBV3-1 (or the pseudogene TRBV3-2), with no clear D. The ends were cut back, 3 bases at V and 4 bases at J, with 12 bases in the middle. The germline V gene encodes CDR1 LGHDT and CDR2 YNNKEL (reference sequence). This CDR3 has 14 residues. The CDR3, as DNA: TGTGCCAGCAGCCATAGTAGTGGCGGCACTGAAGCTTTCTTT. It encodes CASSHSSGGTEAFF.

The CDR3 protein is CASRVTANYGYTF. The CDR3 DNA reads as TGTGCCAGCAGGGTGACAGCAAACTATGGCTACACCTTC. The rearrangement links TRBV12-3 or TRBV12-4 to TRBJ1-2, with D tentatively TRBD1 (5 bases). Trimming shortened V by 6 bases and J by 2 bases, and 10 bases separated the two germline ends. The CDR3 consists of 13 residues.

The chain links TRBV12-5 to TRBJ2-7, with TRBD2 as a possible D gene (5 bases). V lost 3 bases, J lost 3 bases, and 12 bases lay in between. Germline CDR1 is LGHNT and CDR2 is FRNRAP. The CDR3 covers 14 residues. The CDR3 reads CASGFGMRIYEQYF. The CDR3 nucleotides are TGTGCTAGTGGTTTCGGGATGAGGATCTACGAGCAGTACTTC.

The gene calls are TRBV5-1 and TRBJ2-3; 8 nucleotides match TRBD2. Germline-derived CDR1 and CDR2 are SGHRS and YFSETQ. The J segment lost 5 bases and the V segment lost 3 bases, leaving 11 bases of the junction unmatched. This CDR3 spans 16 amino acids. The CDR3 reads CASSSLGAGVGDTQYF. Here the CDR3 DNA reads TGCGCCAGCAGCTCCCTTGGAGCGGGGGTTGGAGATACGCAGTATTTT.

This sequence joins TRBV7-2 and TRBJ1-2; no clear D. The CDR3 spans 14 residues. Trimming pared 0 bases from V and 7 bases from J, leaving 12 bases between. Germline V CDR1 and CDR2: SGHTA, FQGNSA. CDR3 in DNA: TGTGCCAGCAGCTTAGCCGAGAGCTCGGGTGGCTACACCTTC. Its translation is CASSLAESSGGYTF.

The chain carries TRBV27 and TRBJ1-5; a weak D match, TRBD1 (6 bases). This CDR3 has 13 residues. CDR1 is MNHEY, CDR2 SMNVEV, per germline (reference sequence). V lost 6 bases and J lost 2, with 8 bases in between. CDR3 protein: CASSRQGNQPQHF. The CDR3 DNA is TGTGCCAGCAGCCGACAGGGCAATCAGCCCCAGCATTTT.

This clone was observed once. The chain recombines TRBV5-1 with TRBJ1-1, with 8 nucleotides matching TRBD1. This CDR3 is 14 amino acids long. With 4 bases clipped from V and 1 base from J, the junction kept 3 bases outside the gene matches. CDR1 is SGHRS and CDR2 is YFSETQ in the germline V gene. CDR3 amino acids: CASSTGQGNTEAFF. The CDR3, as DNA: TGCGCCAGCAGCACCGGACAGGGGAACACTGAAGCTTTCTTT.

The chain uses TRBV5-1 and TRBJ1-4; D gene unclear. The CDR3 is 15 amino acids. V was clipped by 0 bases and J by 8 bases, with 14 bases between them. CDR1 is SGHRS and CDR2 is YFSETQ in the germline V gene. CDR3 region: CASSLDGLNYEKLFF. The CDR3 DNA is TGCGCCAGCAGCTTGGATGGGCTGAATTACGAAAAACTGTTTTTT.

Concerning this clone: A much larger clone lies one base from this, so it may be a read error. The same CDR3 also results from other DNA sequences found in this sample. J is TRBJ1-1 and V is TRBV5-5; D is undetermined. Germline loops: CDR1 SGHKS, CDR2 YYEKEE (reference sequence). Trimming took 4 bases from V and 7 from J, leaving 8 bases between them. This CDR3 is built from 11 residues. The CDR3 nucleotides read TGTGCCAGCAGCCGGGAGGGTGAAGCTTTCTTT. Translating gives CASSREGEAFF. Combining the CDR3 with reference TRBV5-5 and TRBJ1-1 gives the whole variable domain DAGVTQSPTHLIKTRGQQVTLRCSPISGHKSVSWYQQVLGQGPQFIFQYYEKEERGRGNFPDRFSARQFPNYSSELNVNALLLGDSALYLCASSREGEAFFGQGTRLTVV.

The V gene is TRBV7-8, the J gene TRBJ2-4, with D perhaps TRBD1 (5 bases). The V end was cut by 5 bases, the J end by 0 bases, with 17 bases between. The length of the CDR3 is 17 residues. CDR1 is SGHVS, CDR2 FQNEAQ, per germline. CDR3 residues: CASSPGQGARAKNIQYF. The CDR3 nucleotides read TGTGCCAGCAGCCCCGGCCAAGGGGCGAGAGCCAAAAACATTCAGTACTTC.

The V and J genes are TRBV30 and TRBJ1-5; 9 bases match TRBD1. The V gene's germline CDR1 is GTSNPN and CDR2 SVGIG (reference sequence). V was clipped by 3 bases and J by 5 bases; unmatched bases: 2. The CDR3 spans 13 residues. The CDR3 DNA reads TGTGCCTGGAGCGGACAGGGGTATCAGCCCCAGCATTTT. This encodes CAWSGQGYQPQHF.

The rearrangement uses TRBV9 and TRBJ2-6, with D hard to call. CDR1 SGDLS and CDR2 YYNGEE come from the germline V gene. CDR3 length: 15 amino acids. V was cut by 0 bases and J by 2 bases, with 6 bases left in between. CDR3 amino acids: CASSVDRAGANVLTF. The CDR3 DNA sequence: TGTGCCAGCAGCGTAGACCGGGCTGGGGCCAACGTCCTGACTTTC. The full variable domain, completed using reference TRBV9 and TRBJ2-6, is DSGVTQTPKHLITATGQRVTLRCSPRSGDLSVYWYQQSLDQGLQFLIQYYNGEERAKGNILERFSAQQFPDLHSELNLSSLELGDSALYFCASSVDRAGANVLTFGAGSRLTVL.

V and J are TRBV7-2 and TRBJ2-7; 10 bases are shared with TRBD2. J was trimmed by 2 bases and V by 3 bases; bases with no gene match: 1. From germline, CDR1 is SGHTA and CDR2 FQGNSA. The CDR3 covers 14 residues. The CDR3 loop reads CASSLTSGPYEQYF. In DNA, the CDR3 is TGTGCCAGCAGCTTGACTAGCGGGCCCTACGAGCAGTACTTC.

This chain joins TRBV19 and TRBJ2-7; TRBD2 aligns across 9 bases. CDR3 size: 15 residues. The V and J ends lost 4 bases and 4 bases, in that order; junction bases with no gene match: 8. The germline V gene encodes CDR1 LNHDA and CDR2 SQIVND (reference sequence). The CDR3 region has the DNA TGTGCCAGTAGTAACTTAGCGGGGGCAGCATACGAGCAGTACTTC. This codes for CASSNLAGAAYEQYF.

This rearrangement joins TRBV28 to TRBJ1-5; TRBD1 matches at 8 bases. The germline CDR1 and CDR2 sequences are MDHEN and SYDVKM. The junction had 16 bases not matched to a gene; V was cut back by 7 bases and J by 11 bases. CDR3 length: 15 residues. This CDR3 is CASNKQTGGPLAQHF. CDR3 sequence (DNA): TGTGCCAGCAACAAACAAACAGGGGGGCCCCTGGCCCAGCATTTT.

CDR3 sequence reads: CASSLNSGRALGADTQYF. In DNA, the CDR3 is TGTGCCAGCAGCTTAAACAGCGGGAGGGCCCTGGGGGCAGATACGCAGTATTTT. The rearrangement links TRBV7-9 to TRBJ2-3; 10 bases match TRBD2. The V segment lost 2 bases and the J segment 4 bases; nucleotides outside the gene matches: 12. Germline V gene sequence: CDR1 SEHNR, CDR2 FQNEAQ (reference sequence). This CDR3 contains 18 residues.

The chain uses TRBV5-1 and TRBJ2-7; 7 bases map to TRBD1. The CDR3 contains 15 residues. Trimming at V came to 1 base and at J to 3 bases, leaving 7 bases not matched to a gene. From germline, CDR1 is SGHRS and CDR2 YFSETQ. The CDR3 here is CASSLKGGLSYEQYF. The CDR3 coding sequence is TGCGCCAGCAGCTTGAAAGGGGGCTTAAGCTACGAGCAGTACTTC.